This T cell receptor beta chain was captured in a study of blood T cell repertoires in COVID-19. Overall study: Sample material is recorded as cDNA or gDNA derived from T cells, B-cell-depleted T cells, or PBMCs.

Germline-derived CDR1 and CDR2 are LNHNV and YYDKDF (reference sequence). V was shortened by 3 bases and J by 2 bases, with 14 bases between the two germline ends. The CDR3 sequence is 16 residues long. Study members were between about 18 and 95 years old and lived in fewer than 30 US regions. Recovery meant two consecutive negative NP/OP PCR tests, professional clearance, or resolved symptoms. The authors' processing: Estimation of nucleated cell counts relied on the amplification of reference gene primers. Libraries were prepared by immunoSEQ multiplex PCR; TCRdb keeps only in-frame clonotypes and omits some of them. The D gene and trimming were derived from the DNA, and the V and J assignments and clone size from that table. Here the sample spans about 390,000 clones, 87% being singletons.

The chain employs TRBV15 and TRBJ1-3; D not resolved. The sequenced sample consisted of PBMCs or T cells enriched from blood (not recorded which). The receptor was isolated from a woman in her forties or fifties who had recovered from COVID-19. Here the CDR3 DNA reads TGTGCCACCAGCAGGGCAACGGGAGCTCCTGGAAACACCATATATTTT. This translates into CATSRATGAPGNTIYF. Together with reference TRBV15 and TRBJ1-3, the CDR3 gives the full variable domain: DAMVIQNPRYQVTQFGKPVTLSCSQTLNHNVMYWYQQKSSQAPKLLFHYYDKDFNNEADTPDNFQSRRPNTSFCFLDIRSPGLGDTAMYLCATSRATGAPGNTIYFGEGSWLTVV.